This TCR beta chain was recorded in a study of CD8 T cells in Susac syndrome. Random hexamers were used to reverse transcribe an amount of about 0.5 to 1 ug RNA. TCRdb re-called the immunoSEQ multiplex PCR reads through MiXCR, storing one row per CDR3 protein. The table lists 200,000 to 300,000 distinct CDR3 sequences, 90% to 97% of them singletons. Sequencing was done on a sample of CD4+ T cells from PBMCs. The TCR sequence derives from a human donor with Susac syndrome.

CDR3 nucleotides: TGTGCCAGCAGTTTAGTTGGGGGAGGGCCTGGCTACACCTTC. Its protein product is CASSLVGGGPGYTF. The chain has TRBV12-3 or TRBV12-4 and TRBJ1-2; D perhaps matches TRBD1 (5 bases). This CDR3 has 14 amino acids. V lost 1 base and J lost 7, with 13 bases in between.